These T cell receptor beta chains were read from a single sample in a study of blood T cell repertoires in COVID-19. Here immunoSEQ multiplex PCR was the method, and the copy in TCRdb shows in-frame clones only, minus some. The sample contains around 150,000 clones, 92% of which appear only once. Sequences were obtained from peripheral blood. The receptor source for this set is a man between 25 and 39 years old with COVID-19, enrolled during active disease. Each CDR3 is given with its conserved first and last residue. A D gene is named only where the DNA matches it firmly. Not every row has a clone size; where given, it reads once, few, many or a size class.

>TRBD1|TRBJ2-1|TRBV24-1|few
CATSDPGRQGGEQFF
>TRBD2|TRBJ2-3|TRBV19|few
CASSTSSGGLTDTQYF
>TRBD2|TRBJ2-3|TRBV7-2|-
CASSSALAGATDTQYF
>-|TRBJ1-3|TRBV7-9|-
CASSPRAPRGNTIYF
>-|TRBJ1-4|TRBV7-2|-
CASSLATTTNEKLFF
>TRBD2|TRBJ2-1|TRBV7-9|-
CASSKGERGASFREQFF
>TRBD1|TRBJ1-2|TRBV28|-
CASSLGQGAFYGYTF
>-|TRBJ2-5|TRBV15|-
CATSRAPGVGETQYF
>-|TRBJ2-2|TRBV3-1/TRBV3-2|-
CASTVSKTGELFF
>-|TRBJ2-7|TRBV27|-
CASRLTGVSYEQYF
>TRBD1|TRBJ1-4|TRBV6-5|-
CASSPDREAEKLFF
>-|TRBJ2-1|TRBV4-1|-
CASSLISMNGGEQFF
>-|TRBJ2-3|TRBV6-5|-
CASSYTTTLGDTQYF
>TRBD1|TRBJ1-1|TRBV3-1/TRBV3-2|-
CASSQGGDRPLEEAFF
>-|TRBJ1-2|TRBV5-6|-
CASSLGQGLGGYTF
>TRBD1|TRBJ2-7|TRBV4-2|-
CASSETGTGESYEQYF
>-|TRBJ1-1|TRBV30|-
CAWSVLPPNTEAFF
>TRBD2|TRBJ2-1|TRBV15|-
CATSPTSVSYNEQFF
>-|TRBJ1-1|TRBV27|few
CASSSNTEAFF
>TRBD2|TRBJ2-1|TRBV7-2|-
CASSLASGGLSYNEQFF
>TRBD1|TRBJ1-1|TRBV10-3|-
CAIRRDRGTEAFF
>-|TRBJ1-1|TRBV19|once
CASSLREHTEAFF
>-|TRBJ1-2|TRBV28|-
CASSFGQPYGYTF
>-|TRBJ1-2|TRBV5-1|-
CASSLDQGNYGYTF
>TRBD2|TRBJ2-1|TRBV19|-
CASSATSGRSSYNEQFF
>TRBD2|TRBJ2-1|TRBV5-4|-
CASSSGLAGDNEQFF
>-|TRBJ1-2|TRBV3-1/TRBV3-2|-
CASSQDQGKNYGYTF
>TRBD2|TRBJ2-1|TRBV5-1|-
CASSFSAGGQNEQFF
>-|TRBJ1-2|TRBV5-5|once
CASSIMHTQNYGYTF
>-|TRBJ1-1|TRBV29-1|few
CSAPLGGDAFF
>-|TRBJ1-6|TRBV4-3|-
CASSQGVTKSSYNSPLHF
>TRBD1|TRBJ1-6|TRBV18|-
CASSLQGKDSPLHF
>-|TRBJ1-1|TRBV9|-
CASSVGRNTEAFF
>TRBD2|TRBJ2-1|TRBV19|-
CASSIVPSGPIVQFF
>-|TRBJ1-6|TRBV5-1|-
CASSPDGGRHSPLHF
>TRBD2|TRBJ2-2|TRBV9|-
CASSRGGSNTGELFF
>-|TRBJ1-1|TRBV27|-
CASSGSLNTEAFF
>-|TRBJ2-1|TRBV30|-
CAWSAGIYNEQFF
>-|TRBJ1-1|TRBV12-5|-
CASGLVLSHLNTEAFF
>-|TRBJ1-4|TRBV7-6|-
CASSRQNGVNEKLFF
>TRBD2|TRBJ2-7|TRBV19|-
CASSIGTSGLSYEQYF
>TRBD1|TRBJ1-4|TRBV7-3|-
CASSDLRGRGEKLFF
>-|TRBJ1-1|TRBV11-3|-
CASSSWGEDGGAFF
>TRBD1|TRBJ1-2|TRBV11-2|-
CASSLSAGQGNANTF
>-|TRBJ1-6|TRBV11-2|once
CASSPGDGDNSPLHF
>TRBD1|TRBJ1-4|TRBV7-3|-
CASSLTGTVGEKLFF
>-|TRBJ2-1|TRBV12-3/TRBV12-4|-
CASSFEAEQFF
>-|TRBJ1-1|TRBV20-1|once
CSARVRGEAFF
>-|TRBJ2-1|TRBV7-3|-
CASSSGSYNEQFF
>-|TRBJ2-2|TRBV7-8|-
CASVHVLYEDAANTGELFF
>-|TRBJ1-2|TRBV5-4|few
CASSLQGRTYGYTF
>TRBD2|TRBJ2-7|TRBV4-3|-
CASSQEVLAASYEQYF
>TRBD1|TRBJ2-7|TRBV11-3|-
CASSPGDRSYEQYF